The 15 T cell receptor beta chains below all came from one sample that was sequenced in a study of cytomegalovirus exposure and HLA in healthy donors. Primers included in the PCR were 60 Vbeta and 13 Jbeta primers. TCRdb keeps only in-frame clones here, not all; method: immunoSEQ multiplex PCR. The sample comprises 150,000 or so clones, approximately 84% of which are singletons, and 0.35% to 0.4% rests with the top ten. Sequenced sample: PBMCs. Every receptor here comes from a boy younger than 10 in good health and CMV-seronegative.

This clone was seen more than once but under ten times. V and J are TRBV6-6 and TRBJ2-1, with 9 bases aligning to TRBD2. J gave up 7 bases and V 6 bases, and 7 bases lay outside the gene matches. The CDR3 has 14 residues. Germline CDR1 reads MNHNY; CDR2 reads SVGAGI (reference sequence). CDR3 sequence (DNA): TGTGCCAGCAGCCCCCTCAGCGGGAGGAATGAGCAGTTCTTC. Its translation: CASSPLSGRNEQFF.

A word on this clone: One junction end disagrees with the germline gene, perhaps due to a read error. V usage is TRBV10-3 and J usage is TRBJ1-1; 9 nucleotides match TRBD1. Germline-derived CDR1 and CDR2 are ENHRY and SYGVKD. The length of the CDR3 is 14 residues. CDR3 in amino acids: CAISTGGASTEAFF. CDR3 coding DNA: TGTGCCATCAGCACAGGGGGCGCGAGCACTGAAGCCTTCTTT.

This clone has only one observation. This chain links TRBV9 with TRBJ2-1; weak D call: TRBD1 (6 bases). Germline V CDR1 and CDR2: SGDLS, YYNGEE. Trimming took off 0 bases at V and 3 bases at J, with 19 bases between the two ends. There are 18 residues in the CDR3. CDR3 region: CASSVDPGTRGLYNEQFF. In nucleotides, the CDR3 is TGTGCCAGCAGCGTAGACCCCGGGACAAGGGGCCTCTACAATGAGCAGTTCTTC. Complete variable domain (other parts from reference TRBV9 and TRBJ2-1): DSGVTQTPKHLITATGQRVTLRCSPRSGDLSVYWYQQSLDQGLQFLIQYYNGEERAKGNILERFSAQQFPDLHSELNLSSLELGDSALYFCASSVDPGTRGLYNEQFFGPGTRLTVL.

V and J are TRBV29-1 and TRBJ1-1, with TRBD1 matching over 8 bases. The CDR3 extends over 14 amino acids. The germline gives CDR1 SQVTM, CDR2 ANQGSEA. J was trimmed by 3 bases and V by 3 bases; bases with no gene match: 6. CDR3 in amino acids: CSVDQGATDTEAFF. DNA of the CDR3: TGCAGCGTTGACCAGGGGGCAACGGACACTGAAGCTTTCTTT.

The chain has TRBV9 and TRBJ2-2; 8 nucleotides line up with TRBD1. Germline V gene data show CDR1 as SGDLS and CDR2 as YYNGEE. V lost 3 bases and J lost 6; bases outside the gene matches: 10. This CDR3 comprises 16 residues. The CDR3 region is CASSARTGTGSGELFF. CDR3 nucleotide sequence: TGTGCCAGCAGCGCGCGGACAGGGACGGGATCCGGGGAGCTGTTTTTT.

This chain connects TRBV7-9 to TRBJ1-1; TRBD1 might be the D (5 bases). Germline CDR1 reads SEHNR; CDR2 reads FQNEAQ (reference sequence). V was trimmed by 7 bases and J by 9 bases, leaving 21 bases between them. The CDR3 sequence is 14 residues long. The CDR3 reads CASILNGLGTQAFF. DNA of the CDR3: TGTGCCAGCATCCTAAACGGTCTAGGGACTCAAGCTTTCTTT.

The genes are TRBV6-1 and TRBJ2-3, with no clear D. The CDR3 covers 12 residues. Germline V gene lookup returns CDR1 MNHNS and CDR2 SASEGT. V was cut by 6 bases and J by 6 bases, with 10 bases left in between. CDR3 protein: CASSLTIDTQYF. For the CDR3, the DNA is TGTGCCAGCAGCCTCACAATTGATACGCAGTATTTT.

This clone was observed a few times. The rearrangement uses TRBV19 and TRBJ2-7; 10 positions agree with TRBD2. V dropped 5 bases and J dropped 0; count of bases not matched to a gene: 7. Germline CDR1 reads LNHDA; CDR2 reads SQIVND (reference sequence). The CDR3 has 16 residues. The CDR3 loop is CASSSPGLANSYEQYF. The CDR3 nucleotides read TGTGCCAGTAGTTCCCCGGGACTAGCGAACTCCTACGAGCAGTACTTC.

As for this clone: The same CDR3 can be traced to other DNA sequences in this sample. The chain carries TRBV11-2 and TRBJ2-5; D not resolved. The V and J ends lost 6 bases and 2 bases respectively, with 4 bases between them. The CDR3 length is 11 residues. Germline V gives CDR1 SGHAT, CDR2 FQNNGV. The CDR3 sequence is CASSPQETQYF. CDR3 DNA sequence: TGTGCCAGCAGTCCTCAAGAGACCCAGTACTTC.

J is TRBJ2-4 and V is TRBV4-1; perhaps TRBD2 as D (5 bases). This CDR3 contains 16 residues. From germline, CDR1 is MGHRA and CDR2 YSYEKL. V lost 0 bases and J lost 11, with 20 bases in between. CDR3 residues: CASSQERTPPQILQYF. CDR3 bases: TGCGCCAGCAGCCAAGAGCGGACTCCTCCACAAATCCTTCAGTACTTC.

The rearrangement uses TRBV27 and TRBJ1-5, with D unclear. Per germline, CDR1 MNHEY and CDR2 SMNVEV (reference sequence). CDR3 length equals 16 residues. Trimming pared 2 bases from V and 4 bases from J, leaving 15 bases between. The CDR3 is CASSLTSSPGNQPQHF. CDR3 coding DNA: TGTGCCAGCAGTTTAACTAGCAGCCCTGGAAATCAGCCCCAGCATTTT.

The chain employs TRBV7-9 and TRBJ2-1; 8 bases fit TRBD1. Germline V gives CDR1 SEHNR, CDR2 FQNEAQ (reference sequence). V was clipped by 1 base and J by 8 bases; unmatched bases: 4. The CDR3 contains 14 residues. CDR3 loop: CASSLGQGSHEQFF. In nucleotides, the CDR3 is TGTGCCAGCAGCTTAGGACAGGGGAGCCATGAGCAGTTCTTC.

In its sample, this clone was seen once. J is TRBJ2-5 and V is TRBV7-9; D is perhaps TRBD2 (5 bases). The V and J ends lost 2 bases and 5 bases respectively, with 9 bases between them. Per germline, CDR1 SEHNR and CDR2 FQNEAQ (reference sequence). The CDR3 consists of 13 residues. The CDR3 sequence: CASSLYPGETQYF. CDR3 in DNA: TGTGCCAGCAGCTTATACCCGGGGGAGACCCAGTACTTC.

V and J are TRBV11-2 and TRBJ1-1; TRBD1 matches 9 bases. Germline V CDR1 and CDR2: SGHAT, FQNNGV. V shed 1 base and J 6 bases; nucleotides not matched to a gene: 9. This CDR3 is built from 16 residues. DNA for the CDR3: TGTGCCAGCAGCTTAGGATACAGGGGGCATAGGGCTGAAGCTTTCTTT. Amino acids: CASSLGYRGHRAEAFF.

J is TRBJ1-5 and V is TRBV29-1, with D perhaps matching TRBD1 (5 bases). Trimming removed 1 base at V and 6 bases at J, with 10 bases between. Germline V gene sequence: CDR1 SQVTM, CDR2 ANQGSEA. This CDR3 has 13 amino acids. This chain's CDR3 is CSVEVTEGQPQHF. The CDR3 coding sequence is TGCAGCGTTGAAGTGACAGAAGGTCAGCCCCAGCATTTT.